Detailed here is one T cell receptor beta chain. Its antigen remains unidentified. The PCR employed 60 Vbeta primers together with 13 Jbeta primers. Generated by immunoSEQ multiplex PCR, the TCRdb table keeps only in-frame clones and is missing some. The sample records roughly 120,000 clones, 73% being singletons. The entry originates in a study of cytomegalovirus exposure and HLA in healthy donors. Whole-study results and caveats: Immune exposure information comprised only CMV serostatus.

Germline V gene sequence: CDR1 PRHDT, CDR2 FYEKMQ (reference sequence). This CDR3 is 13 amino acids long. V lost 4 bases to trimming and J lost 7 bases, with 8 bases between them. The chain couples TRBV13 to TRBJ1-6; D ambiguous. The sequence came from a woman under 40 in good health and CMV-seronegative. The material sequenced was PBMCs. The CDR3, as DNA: TGTGCCAGCAGCTCCGCGAGGAATTCACCCCTCCACTTT. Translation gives CASSSARNSPLHF. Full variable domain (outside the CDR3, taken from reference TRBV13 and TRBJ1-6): AAGVIQSPRHLIKEKRETATLKCYPIPRHDTVYWYQQGPGQDPQFLISFYEKMQSDKGSIPDRFSAQQFSDYHSELNMSSLELGDSALYFCASSSARNSPLHFGNGTRLTVT.